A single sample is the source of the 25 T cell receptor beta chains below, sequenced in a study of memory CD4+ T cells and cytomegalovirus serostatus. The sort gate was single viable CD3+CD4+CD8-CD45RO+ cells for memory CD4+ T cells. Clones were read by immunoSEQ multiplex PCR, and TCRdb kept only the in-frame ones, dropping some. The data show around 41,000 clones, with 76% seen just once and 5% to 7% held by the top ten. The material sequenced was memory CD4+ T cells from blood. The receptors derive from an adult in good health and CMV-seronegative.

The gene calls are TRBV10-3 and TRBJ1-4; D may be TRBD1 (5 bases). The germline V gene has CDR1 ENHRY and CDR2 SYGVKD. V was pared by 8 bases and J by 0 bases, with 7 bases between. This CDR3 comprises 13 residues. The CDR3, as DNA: TGTGCCATCGGGGACCCAACTAATGAAAAACTGTTTTTT. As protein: CAIGDPTNEKLFF.

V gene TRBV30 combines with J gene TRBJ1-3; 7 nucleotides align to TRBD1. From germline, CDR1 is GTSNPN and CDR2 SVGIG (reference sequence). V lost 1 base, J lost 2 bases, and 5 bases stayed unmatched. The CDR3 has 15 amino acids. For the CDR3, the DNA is TGTGCCTGGAGTGCCGACAGGGCGGCTGGAAACACCATATATTTT. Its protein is CAWSADRAAGNTIYF.

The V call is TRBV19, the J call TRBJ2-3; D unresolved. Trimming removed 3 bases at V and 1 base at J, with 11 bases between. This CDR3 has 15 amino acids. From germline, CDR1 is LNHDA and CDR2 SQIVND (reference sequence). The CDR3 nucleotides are TGTGCCAGTAGTATGTCGGGCGGAGGCACAGATACGCAGTATTTT. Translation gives CASSMSGGGTDTQYF. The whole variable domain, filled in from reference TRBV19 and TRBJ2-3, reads DGGITQSPKYLFRKEGQNVTLSCEQNLNHDAMYWYRQDPGQGLRLIYYSQIVNDFQKGDIAEGYSVSREKKESFPLTVTSAQKNPTAFYLCASSMSGGGTDTQYFGPGTRLTVL.

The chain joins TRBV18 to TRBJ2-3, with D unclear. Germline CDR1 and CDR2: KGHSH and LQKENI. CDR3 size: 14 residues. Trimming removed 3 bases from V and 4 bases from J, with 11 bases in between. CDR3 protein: CASSPPWQSDTQYF. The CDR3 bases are TGTGCCAGCTCACCGCCATGGCAGTCAGATACGCAGTATTTT.

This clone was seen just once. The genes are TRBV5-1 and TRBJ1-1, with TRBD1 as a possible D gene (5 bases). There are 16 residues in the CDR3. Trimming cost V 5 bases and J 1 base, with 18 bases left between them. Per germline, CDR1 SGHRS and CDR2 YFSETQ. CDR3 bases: TGCGCCAGCAGTAGGGACCCGACCGGGTCGAACACTGAAGCTTTCTTT. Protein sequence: CASSRDPTGSNTEAFF. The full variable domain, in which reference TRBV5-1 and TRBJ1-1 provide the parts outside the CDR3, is KAGVTQTPRYLIKTRGQQVTLSCSPISGHRSVSWYQQTPGQGLQFLFEYFSETQRNKGNFPGRFSGRQFSNSRSEMNVSTLELGDSALYLCASSRDPTGSNTEAFFGQGTRLTVV.

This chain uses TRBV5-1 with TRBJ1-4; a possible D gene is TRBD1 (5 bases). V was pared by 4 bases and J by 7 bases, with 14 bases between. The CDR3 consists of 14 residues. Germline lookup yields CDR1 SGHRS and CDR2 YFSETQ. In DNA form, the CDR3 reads TGCGCCAGCAGCCTAGGGGAGATTACTGAAAAACTGTTTTTT. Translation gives CASSLGEITEKLFF.

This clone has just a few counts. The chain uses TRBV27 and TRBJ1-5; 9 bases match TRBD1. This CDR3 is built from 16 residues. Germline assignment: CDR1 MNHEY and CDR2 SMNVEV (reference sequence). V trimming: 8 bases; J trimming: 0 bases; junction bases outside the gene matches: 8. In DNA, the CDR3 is TGTGCCAGCGGACAGGGGCCGGGGATTAGCAATCAGCCCCAGCATTTT. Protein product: CASGQGPGISNQPQHF.

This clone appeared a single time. The CDR3 DNA reads as TGTGCCAGCGAGAGGGCGGGGACTAATGAAAAACTGTTTTTT. Its translation is CASERAGTNEKLFF. The chain carries TRBV6-1 and TRBJ1-4; D gene uncertain. Trimming removed 8 bases from V and 2 bases from J, with 12 bases in between. The CDR3 sequence is 14 residues long. CDR1 is MNHNS, CDR2 SASEGT, per germline.

Written as DNA, the CDR3 is TGTGCCAGCAGCTTAGCGGCCAAGGGAGGCACCGGGGAGCTGTTTTTT. This translates into CASSLAAKGGTGELFF. The rearrangement joins TRBV7-3 to TRBJ2-2, with D perhaps TRBD2 (6 bases). CDR1 is SGHTA and CDR2 is FQGTGA in the germline V gene. V dropped 2 bases and J dropped 4 bases, with 14 bases sitting between them. This CDR3 has 16 residues. Supplemented by reference TRBV7-3 and TRBJ2-2, the full variable domain reads GAGVSQTPSNKVTEKGKYVELRCDPISGHTALYWYRQSLGQGPEFLIYFQGTGAADDSGLPNDRFFAVRPEGSVSTLKIQRTERGDSAVYLCASSLAAKGGTGELFFGEGSRLTVL.

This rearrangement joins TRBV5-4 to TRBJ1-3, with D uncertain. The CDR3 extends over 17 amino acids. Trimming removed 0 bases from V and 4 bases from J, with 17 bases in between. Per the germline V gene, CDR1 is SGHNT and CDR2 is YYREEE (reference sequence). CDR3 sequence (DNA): TGTGCCAGCAGCTTGGGTACCAGTGCACAGCTCGGAAACACCATATATTTT. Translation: CASSLGTSAQLGNTIYF.

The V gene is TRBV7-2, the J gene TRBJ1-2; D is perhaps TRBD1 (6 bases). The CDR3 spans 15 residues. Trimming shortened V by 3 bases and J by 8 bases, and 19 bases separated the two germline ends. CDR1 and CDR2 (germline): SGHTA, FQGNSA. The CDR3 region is CASSLTGVPLGGYTF. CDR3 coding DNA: TGTGCCAGCAGCTTGACAGGTGTCCCCCTAGGAGGCTACACCTTC.

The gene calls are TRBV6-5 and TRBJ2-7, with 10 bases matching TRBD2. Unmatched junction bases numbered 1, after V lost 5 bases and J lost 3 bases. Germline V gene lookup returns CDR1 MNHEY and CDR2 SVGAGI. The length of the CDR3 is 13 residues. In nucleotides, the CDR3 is TGTGCCAGCAGTGAGCGGGAGGGCTACGAGCAGTACTTC. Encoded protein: CASSEREGYEQYF.

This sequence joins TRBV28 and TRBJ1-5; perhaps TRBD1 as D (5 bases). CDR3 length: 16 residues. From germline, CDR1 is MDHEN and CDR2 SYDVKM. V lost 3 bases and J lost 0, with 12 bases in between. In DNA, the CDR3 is TGTGCCAGCAGTTTGGAGGGGCTCTATAGCAATCAGCCCCAGCATTTT. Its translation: CASSLEGLYSNQPQHF.

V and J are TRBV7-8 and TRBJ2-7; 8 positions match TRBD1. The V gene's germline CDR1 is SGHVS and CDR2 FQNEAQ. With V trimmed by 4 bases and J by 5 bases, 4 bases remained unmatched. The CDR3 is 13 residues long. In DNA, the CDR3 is TGTGCCAGCAGCTCGGACAGGGACCACGAGCAGTACTTC. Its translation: CASSSDRDHEQYF.

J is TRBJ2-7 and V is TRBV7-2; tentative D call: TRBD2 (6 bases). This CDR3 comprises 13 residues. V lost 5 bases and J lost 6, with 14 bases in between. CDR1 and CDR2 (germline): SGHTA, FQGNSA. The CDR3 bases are TGTGCCAGCAGCCCCGGCGGGGACCCCGAGCAGTACTTC. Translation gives CASSPGGDPEQYF.

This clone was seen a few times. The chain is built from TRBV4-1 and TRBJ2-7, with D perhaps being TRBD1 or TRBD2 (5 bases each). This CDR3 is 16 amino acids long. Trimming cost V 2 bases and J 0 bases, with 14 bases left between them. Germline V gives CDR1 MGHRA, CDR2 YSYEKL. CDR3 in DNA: TGCGCCAGCAGCCAACCCTCGGGACGTCGCTCCTACGAGCAGTACTTC. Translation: CASSQPSGRRSYEQYF.

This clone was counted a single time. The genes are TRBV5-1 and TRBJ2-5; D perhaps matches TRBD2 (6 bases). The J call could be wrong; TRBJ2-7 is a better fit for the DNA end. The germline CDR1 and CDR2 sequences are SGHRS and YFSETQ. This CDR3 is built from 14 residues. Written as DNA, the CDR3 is TGCGCCAGCAGCTTGGGCGGGGAGGCCTACGAGCAGTACTTC. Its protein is CASSLGGEAYEQYF.

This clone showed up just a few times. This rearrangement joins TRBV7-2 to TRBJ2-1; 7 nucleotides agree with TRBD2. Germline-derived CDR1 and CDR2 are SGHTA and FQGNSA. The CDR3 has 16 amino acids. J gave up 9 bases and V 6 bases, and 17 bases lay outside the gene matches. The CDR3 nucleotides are TGTGCCAGCAGTTTAAGGGGATGGGCTAGCGGTCGTGAGCAGTTCTTC. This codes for CASSLRGWASGREQFF. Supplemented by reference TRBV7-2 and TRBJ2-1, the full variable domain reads GAGVSQSPSNKVTEKGKDVELRCDPISGHTALYWYRQSLGQGLEFLIYFQGNSAPDKSGLPSDRFSAERTGGSVSTLTIQRTQQEDSAVYLCASSLRGWASGREQFFGPGTRLTVL.

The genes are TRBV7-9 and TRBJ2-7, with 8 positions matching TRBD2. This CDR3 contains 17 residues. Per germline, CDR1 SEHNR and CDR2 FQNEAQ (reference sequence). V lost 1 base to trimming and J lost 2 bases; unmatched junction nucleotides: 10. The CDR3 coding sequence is TGTGCCAGCAGCTTAGGGGGGGCTAGCGGGTATACCTACGAGCAGTACTTC. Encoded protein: CASSLGGASGYTYEQYF.

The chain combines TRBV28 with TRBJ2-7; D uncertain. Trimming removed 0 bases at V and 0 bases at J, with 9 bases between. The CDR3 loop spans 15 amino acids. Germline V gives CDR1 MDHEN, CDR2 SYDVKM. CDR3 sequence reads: CASSLWTSISYEQYF. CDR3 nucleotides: TGTGCCAGCAGTTTATGGACGTCTATCTCCTACGAGCAGTACTTC.

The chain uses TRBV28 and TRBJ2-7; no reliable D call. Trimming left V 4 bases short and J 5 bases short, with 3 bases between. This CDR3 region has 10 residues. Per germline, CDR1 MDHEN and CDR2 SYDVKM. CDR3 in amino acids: CASSSHEQYF. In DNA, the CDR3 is TGTGCCAGCAGTTCCCACGAGCAGTACTTC.

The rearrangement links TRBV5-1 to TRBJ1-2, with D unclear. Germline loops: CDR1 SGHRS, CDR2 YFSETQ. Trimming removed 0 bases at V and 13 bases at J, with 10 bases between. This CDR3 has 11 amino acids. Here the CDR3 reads CASSLDSRATF. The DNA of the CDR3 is TGCGCCAGCAGCTTGGACAGCCGGGCCACCTTC. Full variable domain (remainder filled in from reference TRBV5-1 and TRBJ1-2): KAGVTQTPRYLIKTRGQQVTLSCSPISGHRSVSWYQQTPGQGLQFLFEYFSETQRNKGNFPGRFSGRQFSNSRSEMNVSTLELGDSALYLCASSLDSRATFGSGTRLTVV.

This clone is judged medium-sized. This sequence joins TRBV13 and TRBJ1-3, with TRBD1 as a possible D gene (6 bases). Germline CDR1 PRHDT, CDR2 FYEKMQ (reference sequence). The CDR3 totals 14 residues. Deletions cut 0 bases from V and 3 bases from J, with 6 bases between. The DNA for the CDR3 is TGTGCCAGCAGCTTAGGGACAGGTGGAAACACCATATATTTT. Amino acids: CASSLGTGGNTIYF.

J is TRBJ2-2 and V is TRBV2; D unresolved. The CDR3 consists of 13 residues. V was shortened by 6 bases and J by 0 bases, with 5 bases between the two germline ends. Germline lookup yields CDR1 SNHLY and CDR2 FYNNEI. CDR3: CASSASNTGELFF. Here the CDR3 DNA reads TGTGCCAGCAGCGCATCGAACACCGGGGAGCTGTTTTTT. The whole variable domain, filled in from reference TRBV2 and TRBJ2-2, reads EPEVTQTPSHQVTQMGQEVILRCVPISNHLYFYWYRQILGQKVEFLVSFYNNEISEKSEIFDDQFSVERPDGSNFTLKIRSTKLEDSAMYFCASSASNTGELFFGEGSRLTVL.

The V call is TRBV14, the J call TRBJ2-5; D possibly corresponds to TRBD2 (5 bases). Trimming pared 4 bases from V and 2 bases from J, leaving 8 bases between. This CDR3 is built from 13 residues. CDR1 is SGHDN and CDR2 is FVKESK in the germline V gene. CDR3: CASSRRLQETQYF. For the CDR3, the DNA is TGTGCCAGCAGCCGGAGGTTACAAGAGACCCAGTACTTC.